The 29 T cell receptor beta chains given below trace back to one sample, sequenced in a study of T cell responses to AZD1222 COVID-19 vaccine. Generated by immunoSEQ multiplex PCR, the TCRdb table keeps only in-frame clones and is missing some. This table holds roughly 160,000 clones, around 87% found once. Here the sequenced sample was peripheral blood, taken on day 0 of AZD1222 vaccination. Receptor source: an adult in good health.

The V call is TRBV9, the J call TRBJ2-7; D could derive from TRBD1 or TRBD2 (5 bases each). Trimming took 2 bases from V and 4 from J, leaving 16 bases between them. Germline V gives CDR1 SGDLS, CDR2 YYNGEE. The CDR3 length is 15 residues. CDR3 in amino acids: CASSVDVWDHYEQYF. DNA for the CDR3: TGTGCCAGCAGCGTGGACGTATGGGACCATTACGAGCAGTACTTC. Drawing the rest from reference TRBV9 and TRBJ2-7, the complete variable domain is DSGVTQTPKHLITATGQRVTLRCSPRSGDLSVYWYQQSLDQGLQFLIQYYNGEERAKGNILERFSAQQFPDLHSELNLSSLELGDSALYFCASSVDVWDHYEQYFGPGTRLTVT.

The chain couples TRBV29-1 to TRBJ2-3, with 7 bases matching TRBD1. Germline V gene sequence: CDR1 SQVTM, CDR2 ANQGSEA. V was pared by 5 bases and J by 0 bases, with 17 bases of the junction left unmatched. This CDR3 contains 18 residues. CDR3 bases: TGCAGCGTTATAGGGGGCAGGGGACCAAAATTAAGCACAGATACGCAGTATTTT. Translating it yields CSVIGGRGPKLSTDTQYF.

The V call is TRBV27, the J call TRBJ1-3; weak D call: TRBD1 (5 bases). Trimming cost V 5 bases and J 7 bases, with 9 bases left between them. The CDR3 covers 12 residues. Germline V gene lookup returns CDR1 MNHEY and CDR2 SMNVEV (reference sequence). CDR3 residues: CASSGGSNTIYF. In nucleotides, the CDR3 is TGTGCCAGCAGTGGGGGGTCGAACACCATATATTTT.

CDR3 sequence (DNA): TGTGCCAGCAGCAAACCTATCCGCCCAGCCGGGACAGCCAACTACGAGCAGTACTTC. Amino acids: CASSKPIRPAGTANYEQYF. This chain uses TRBV21-1 with TRBJ2-7; the table's D call, TRBD1, was not checked against the DNA. TRBV21-1 is termed a pseudogene. The length of the CDR3 is 19 residues.

The CDR3 region has the DNA TGTGCCAGCAGCTCGGGGGGGACAGGGAGCTCCTACGAGCAGTACGTC. This codes for CASSSGGTGSSYEQYV. The V call is TRBV7-8, the J call TRBJ2-7; D is possibly TRBD1 (9 bases). This CDR3 spans 16 amino acids. The V end lost 4 bases, the J end lost 0 bases, and 16 bases lay between the germline ends. Per germline, CDR1 SGHVS and CDR2 FQNEAQ.

This sequence joins TRBV28 and TRBJ2-5, with a possible D match to TRBD2 (5 bases). Germline CDR1 is MDHEN and CDR2 is SYDVKM. CDR3 length equals 15 residues. Trimming shortened V by 5 bases and J by 2 bases, and 15 bases separated the two germline ends. The DNA for the CDR3 is TGTGCCAGCAGTACGGGATACTACCAGCAAGAGACCCAGTACTTC. This encodes CASSTGYYQQETQYF.

The V call is TRBV6-5, the J call TRBJ2-2; a possible D gene is TRBD2 (5 bases). V was shortened by 7 bases and J by 3 bases, with 15 bases between the two germline ends. The germline V gene has CDR1 MNHEY and CDR2 SVGAGI. CDR3 length: 15 amino acids. The CDR3 here is CASKGNWGDTGELFF. CDR3 in DNA: TGTGCCAGCAAAGGAAACTGGGGAGACACCGGGGAGCTGTTTTTT.

V and J are TRBV5-6 and TRBJ2-7; D may be TRBD2 (6 bases). The CDR3 totals 12 residues. Germline V gives CDR1 SGHDT, CDR2 YYEEEE. V shed 3 bases and J shed 3 bases, with 7 bases lying between them. CDR3 region: CASSSGGYEQYF. In nucleotides, the CDR3 is TGTGCCAGCAGCTCCGGGGGCTACGAGCAGTACTTC.

This chain connects TRBV7-9 to TRBJ1-2; 7 nucleotides line up with TRBD1. With V trimmed by 4 bases and J by 8 bases, 7 bases remained unmatched. Germline V gene lookup returns CDR1 SEHNR and CDR2 FQNEAQ (reference sequence). The length of the CDR3 is 13 residues. CDR3 nucleotide sequence: TGTGCCAGCAGCTCGGGGACAGCAGACGGCTACACCTTC. Translating gives CASSSGTADGYTF.

This chain links TRBV4-1 with TRBJ1-1; tentatively, D is TRBD1 (5 bases). V lost 1 base and J lost 4, with 13 bases in between. The CDR3 length is 15 residues. Germline V CDR1 and CDR2: MGHRA, YSYEKL. The CDR3 protein is CASSQAPGMGTEAFF. The CDR3 DNA reads TGCGCCAGCAGCCAAGCTCCAGGGATGGGCACTGAAGCTTTCTTT.

This chain joins TRBV27 and TRBJ1-4, with D perhaps matching TRBD1 (6 bases). CDR3 length: 14 residues. The V gene's germline CDR1 is MNHEY and CDR2 SMNVEV (reference sequence). The V and J ends lost 2 bases and 8 bases respectively, with 12 bases between them. CDR3: CASSLGVGGEKLFF. The DNA for the CDR3 is TGTGCCAGCAGTTTAGGGGTTGGGGGCGAAAAACTGTTTTTT. The whole variable domain, remainder taken from reference TRBV27 and TRBJ1-4, is EAQVTQNPRYLITVTGKKLTVTCSQNMNHEYMSWYRQDPGLGLRQIYYSMNVEVTDKGDVPEGYKVSRKEKRNFPLILESPSPNQTSLYFCASSLGVGGEKLFFGSGTQLSVL.

This rearrangement joins TRBV18 to TRBJ1-5, with D possibly matching TRBD1 (6 bases). This CDR3 is 14 amino acids long. V lost 5 bases to trimming and J lost 4 bases, with 12 bases between them. Germline CDR1 and CDR2: KGHSH and LQKENI. The CDR3 DNA follows: TGTGCCAGCTCATACCGGGACAAAAATCAGCCCCAGCATTTT. Translation: CASSYRDKNQPQHF.

The gene calls are TRBV6-5 and TRBJ2-4; a weak D match, TRBD1 (5 bases). CDR3 size: 15 residues. Germline-derived CDR1 and CDR2 are MNHEY and SVGAGI. V lost 0 bases to trimming and J lost 6 bases, with 12 bases between them. The CDR3 DNA reads as TGTGCCAGCAGTTACTCATATCGACAGATAAACATTCAGTACTTC. Amino acid sequence: CASSYSYRQINIQYF.

The chain joins TRBV7-6 to TRBJ2-7, with 9 bases aligning to TRBD2. The CDR3 runs to 14 residues. V was pared by 1 base and J by 5 bases, with 3 bases of the junction left unmatched. CDR1 and CDR2 (germline): SGHVS, FNYEAQ. CDR3 protein: CASSLDGGGDEQYF. The CDR3 coding sequence is TGTGCCAGCAGCTTAGACGGCGGGGGGGACGAGCAGTACTTC.

V and J are TRBV18 and TRBJ2-1, with TRBD2 matching 8 bases. Per the germline V gene, CDR1 is KGHSH and CDR2 is LQKENI. The V and J ends lost 3 bases and 3 bases, in that order; junction bases with no gene match: 7. CDR3 length: 16 residues. The CDR3 sequence: CASSPGFSGVYNEQFF. CDR3 bases: TGTGCCAGCTCACCGGGATTTAGCGGGGTCTACAATGAGCAGTTCTTC.

The chain recombines TRBV28 with TRBJ2-3, with D possibly being TRBD2 (6 bases). Germline V CDR1 and CDR2: MDHEN, SYDVKM. This CDR3 contains 14 residues. V was trimmed by 2 bases and J by 4 bases, leaving 10 bases between them. The CDR3 sequence is CASSLGGTADTQYF. The CDR3 nucleotides read TGTGCCAGCAGTTTAGGAGGGACCGCAGATACGCAGTATTTT. The full variable domain, in which reference TRBV28 and TRBJ2-3 provide the parts outside the CDR3, is DVKVTQSSRYLVKRTGEKVFLECVQDMDHENMFWYRQDPGLGLRLIYFSYDVKMKEKGDIPEGYSVSREKKERFSLILESASTNQTSMYLCASSLGGTADTQYFGPGTRLTVL.

With respect to this clone: Germline and junction disagree at one end, which may indicate a read error. V usage is TRBV27 and J usage is TRBJ2-5; D not resolved. CDR3 length: 15 residues. CDR1 and CDR2 (germline): MNHEY, SMNVEV (reference sequence). In DNA, the CDR3 is TGTGCCAGCAGTTTAGACCCCGACATCCAAGAAACCCAGTACTTC. This codes for CASSLDPDIQETQYF.

This chain uses TRBV30 with TRBJ1-2, with D perhaps TRBD1 (5 bases). V lost 3 bases and J lost 4, with 12 bases in between. Germline CDR1 is GTSNPN and CDR2 is SVGIG (reference sequence). The CDR3 contains 13 residues. The CDR3 region is CAWRPAGSYGYTF. The CDR3 DNA follows: TGTGCCTGGAGGCCTGCAGGGAGCTATGGCTACACCTTC.

The rearrangement uses TRBV5-4 and TRBJ2-2, with D unresolved. The CDR3 length is 14 residues. V lost 0 bases to trimming and J lost 3 bases, with 6 bases between them. The germline gives CDR1 SGHNT, CDR2 YYREEE (reference sequence). The CDR3 loop is CASSLGQHTGELFF. The CDR3, as DNA: TGTGCCAGCAGCTTGGGACAACACACCGGGGAGCTGTTTTTT.

This chain links TRBV3-1 (or the pseudogene TRBV3-2) with TRBJ1-3; no reliable D call. CDR1 is LGHDT, CDR2 YNNKEL, per germline (reference sequence). The V end lost 4 bases, the J end lost 4 bases, and 14 bases lay between the germline ends. This CDR3 region has 15 residues. CDR3: CASSRGSLGGNTIYF. CDR3 DNA: TGTGCCAGCAGCCGAGGGTCCCTGGGGGGAAACACCATATATTTT.

The chain carries TRBV9 and TRBJ2-7; tentatively, D is TRBD1 (5 bases). The CDR3 runs 13 residues. The V gene lost 9 bases and the J gene lost 2 bases, with 15 bases spanning the gap. Per the germline V gene, CDR1 is SGDLS and CDR2 is YYNGEE. The CDR3 sequence is CANKRQGTYEQYF. CDR3 DNA sequence: TGTGCCAACAAACGGCAGGGTACCTACGAGCAGTACTTC.

V gene TRBV12-3 or TRBV12-4 combines with J gene TRBJ2-5, with D possibly TRBD1 on 7 matching bases. The CDR3 contains 11 residues. Written as DNA, the CDR3 is TGTGGGGGGGACAGACAAGAGACCCAGTACTTC. Protein product: CGGDRQETQYF.

V is TRBV7-9 and J is TRBJ2-3; 14 bases map to TRBD2. Germline V gene data show CDR1 as SEHNR and CDR2 as FQNEAQ (reference sequence). The CDR3 loop spans 16 amino acids. Trimming at V came to 5 bases and at J to 3 bases, leaving 4 bases not matched to a gene. The CDR3 sequence is CASSPGLAGATDTQYF. CDR3 coding DNA: TGTGCCAGCAGCCCGGGACTAGCGGGGGCTACAGATACGCAGTATTTT.

The genes are TRBV11-2 and TRBJ2-4; 9 bases align to TRBD2. This CDR3 is 15 amino acids long. The junction had 2 bases not matched to a gene; V was cut back by 1 base and J by 4 bases. Germline lookup yields CDR1 SGHAT and CDR2 FQNNGV. The CDR3 protein is CASSLVSGGKNIQYF. For the CDR3, the DNA is TGTGCCAGCAGCTTAGTAAGCGGGGGGAAAAACATTCAGTACTTC.

This clone was seen only once. CDR3 sequence reads: CASSPRTGERETQYF. In DNA form, the CDR3 reads TGTGCCAGCAGCCCCCGGACGGGAGAAAGGGAGACCCAGTACTTC. V and J are TRBV27 and TRBJ2-5; D is perhaps TRBD2 (6 bases). This CDR3 region has 15 residues. Trimming left V 6 bases short and J 5 bases short, with 19 bases between. Germline V gene sequence: CDR1 MNHEY, CDR2 SMNVEV (reference sequence).

This clone has just one count. The V call is TRBV20-1, the J call TRBJ2-7; D remains ambiguous. Trimming took 0 bases from V and 6 from J, leaving 6 bases between them. The CDR3 totals 11 residues. Per the germline V gene, CDR1 is DFQATT and CDR2 is SNEGSKA (reference sequence). The CDR3 region is CSARDIGEQYF. The CDR3 region has the DNA TGCAGTGCTAGAGATATTGGCGAGCAGTACTTC.

On this clone itself: Other DNA sequences within the sample encode an identical CDR3. The chain employs TRBV9 and TRBJ2-5; 8 nucleotides agree with TRBD2. The CDR3 covers 17 residues. Germline V gene data show CDR1 as SGDLS and CDR2 as YYNGEE. Trimming at V came to 1 base and at J to 3 bases, leaving 11 bases not matched to a gene. The CDR3 DNA sequence: TGTGCCAGCAGCGTAATCCCAGGGGCGGGGGGTAAAGAGACCCAGTACTTC. Residues: CASSVIPGAGGKETQYF.

The V and J genes are TRBV5-1 and TRBJ2-3, with D possibly being TRBD1 (6 bases). The V end lost 3 bases, the J end lost 2 bases, and 10 bases lay between the germline ends. CDR1 is SGHRS and CDR2 is YFSETQ in the germline V gene. This CDR3 has 14 residues. Here the CDR3 reads CASSSDSYTDTQYF. DNA of the CDR3: TGCGCCAGCAGCTCGGACAGTTACACAGATACGCAGTATTTT. The variable domain in full, with the rest retrieved from reference TRBV5-1 and TRBJ2-3, is KAGVTQTPRYLIKTRGQQVTLSCSPISGHRSVSWYQQTPGQGLQFLFEYFSETQRNKGNFPGRFSGRQFSNSRSEMNVSTLELGDSALYLCASSSDSYTDTQYFGPGTRLTVL.

J is TRBJ1-1 and V is TRBV9; D unresolved. The CDR3 is made up of 12 amino acids. Per germline, CDR1 SGDLS and CDR2 YYNGEE. V lost 0 bases, J lost 1 base, and 1 base lay in between. CDR3 protein: CASSVENTEAFF. As DNA, the CDR3 is TGTGCCAGCAGCGTAGAGAACACTGAAGCTTTCTTT.